Listed here is a single T cell receptor (beta chain). In the study's own analysis: Estimation of nucleated cell counts relied on the amplification of reference gene primers. Method: immunoSEQ multiplex PCR; TCRdb's copy keeps in-frame clones and lacks some. V and J calls and clone size are copied from that table; D and trimming were computed from the DNA. Of more than 150,000 clones in the sample, approximately 90% were seen once. This entry belongs to a study of blood T cell repertoires in COVID-19. Looking at the study overall: Whether acute or convalescent, the COVID-19 samples came from the United States, Italy and Spain. PBMCs, B-cell-depleted T cells, or T cells provided the cDNA or gDNA that made up the material.

Trimming stripped 5 bases from V and 10 bases from J, with 17 bases between. Germline CDR1 reads SEHNR; CDR2 reads FQNEAQ (reference sequence). The CDR3 contains 13 residues. The sequence derives from an older man with active or convalescent COVID-19. This sequence joins TRBV7-9 and TRBJ2-5, with D possibly TRBD1 on 7 matching bases. The specimen was peripheral blood. CDR3 amino acids: CASSPTGPGVQYF. The DNA of the CDR3 is TGTGCCAGCAGCCCGACAGGGCCGGGGGTCCAGTACTTC.